The 10 T cell receptor beta chains below all came from one sample that was sequenced in a study of blood T cell repertoires in COVID-19 (dated by TCRdb to between 2020 and 2021). The library was obtained by the immunoSEQ multiplex PCR assay. TCRdb obtained this table from immuneACCESS and retained in-frame rearrangements with V and J assigned. These tables miss some clones; where compared with another copy, unresolved V genes account for less than half of the shortfall, and the remainder is unexplained. For this sample the table gives more than 65,000 clones, of which roughly 82% were detected only once. About 10% of the sample lies in the top ten. The specimen was peripheral blood. The receptors originated from a human donor in a cohort sampled during active COVID-19.

A few counts support this clone. The J gene is TRBJ1-6, the V gene TRBV28; 8 positions agree with TRBD1. With V trimmed by 5 bases and J by 6 bases, 12 bases remained unmatched. The CDR3 spans 17 residues. Looked up from germline, CDR1 is MDHEN and CDR2 is SYDVKM. Written as DNA, the CDR3 is TGTGCCAGCAGTACAGGCACAGGGGGATCTAGTAATTCACCCCTCCACTTT. Translating gives CASSTGTGGSSNSPLHF. The complete variable domain, with remaining parts taken from reference TRBV28 and TRBJ1-6, reads DVKVTQSSRYLVKRTGEKVFLECVQDMDHENMFWYRQDPGLGLRLIYFSYDVKMKEKGDIPEGYSVSREKKERFSLILESASTNQTSMYLCASSTGTGGSSNSPLHFGNGTRLTVT.

The rearrangement joins TRBV28 to TRBJ1-5; 9 bases are a match to TRBD1. With 5 bases clipped from V and 6 bases from J, the junction kept 8 bases outside the gene matches. The CDR3 is 15 residues long. The V gene's germline CDR1 is MDHEN and CDR2 SYDVKM. The CDR3: CASSGGQGFSQPQHF. CDR3 DNA: TGTGCCAGCAGTGGCGGACAGGGGTTCTCTCAGCCCCAGCATTTT.

The V and J genes are TRBV24-1 and TRBJ2-3; 7 bases map to TRBD1. The CDR3 covers 15 residues. With V trimmed by 6 bases and J by 2 bases, 7 bases remained unmatched. Germline lookup yields CDR1 KGHDR and CDR2 SFDVKD. CDR3 sequence reads: CATSPSGTATDTQYF. The CDR3 DNA follows: TGTGCCACCAGTCCTTCTGGGACAGCCACAGATACGCAGTATTTT.

This chain uses TRBV9 with TRBJ2-7, with D tentatively TRBD2 (6 bases). V shed 5 bases and J shed 6 bases, with 18 bases lying between them. The germline V gene has CDR1 SGDLS and CDR2 YYNGEE. This CDR3 region has 14 residues. CDR3 in amino acids: CASRQDYNRGEQYF. CDR3 bases: TGTGCCAGCAGACAGGACTACAATCGGGGCGAGCAGTACTTC.

This chain uses TRBV3-1 (or the pseudogene TRBV3-2) with TRBJ1-1; 8 bases match TRBD1. The CDR3 covers 14 residues. The germline gives CDR1 LGHDT, CDR2 YNNKEL (reference sequence). Trimming cost V 6 bases and J 2 bases; bases outside gene matches: 5. In nucleotides, the CDR3 is TGTGCCAGCAGGACAACAGGGGGAAACACTGAAGCTTTCTTT. This translates into CASRTTGGNTEAFF.

The CDR3: CASSQTGYNSPLHF. The DNA for the CDR3 is TGTGCCAGCAGCCAGACAGGGTATAATTCACCCCTCCACTTT. This chain connects TRBV6-5 to TRBJ1-6; 7 bases map to TRBD1. This CDR3 contains 14 residues. In germline, CDR1 is MNHEY, CDR2 SVGAGI. Trimming removed 6 bases from V and 4 bases from J; junction bases left unmatched: 3.

The chain combines TRBV10-3 with TRBJ1-3; 9 bases line up with TRBD1. The CDR3 loop spans 13 amino acids. Losses at the gene ends were 10 bases for V and 2 bases for J; bases not matched to a gene: 3. The germline V gene has CDR1 ENHRY and CDR2 SYGVKD. CDR3: CATRTGAGNTIYF. For the CDR3, the DNA is TGTGCCACCCGGACAGGGGCTGGAAACACCATATATTTT.

The chain uses TRBV6-6 and TRBJ2-7, with TRBD1 identical over 9 bases. J was trimmed by 0 bases and V by 4 bases; bases with no gene match: 4. The CDR3 is 15 residues long. The V gene's germline CDR1 is MNHNY and CDR2 SVGAGI (reference sequence). The CDR3 bases are TGTGCCAGCAGTTTCCGGACAGGGGACTCCTACGAGCAGTACTTC. Amino acids: CASSFRTGDSYEQYF.

The chain recombines TRBV6-1 with TRBJ1-2; 10 bases agree with TRBD1. The CDR3 totals 15 residues. V shed 3 bases and J 3 bases; nucleotides not matched to a gene: 4. Germline assignment: CDR1 MNHNS and CDR2 SASEGT. CDR3 DNA sequence: TGTGCCAGCAGTGAGGGGACAGGGGTTCACTATGGCTACACCTTC. Translating it yields CASSEGTGVHYGYTF.

The gene calls are TRBV5-1 and TRBJ2-2; a possible D gene is TRBD2 (5 bases). Trimming cost V 7 bases and J 4 bases, with 11 bases left between them. The CDR3 has 13 residues. Germline lookup yields CDR1 SGHRS and CDR2 YFSETQ. The CDR3 is CASGGDLTGELFF. CDR3 sequence (DNA): TGCGCCAGCGGAGGAGACCTCACCGGGGAGCTGTTTTTT.